The clone carrying this T cell receptor beta chain was counted only a few times. This record comes from a study of blood T cell repertoires in COVID-19. Trimming removed 4 bases at V and 8 bases at J, with 17 bases between. The length of the CDR3 is 14 residues. Germline assignment: CDR1 SNHLY and CDR2 FYNNEI. The method was immunoSEQ multiplex PCR; TCRdb's version includes in-frame clones alone and lacks a portion of them. Among 80,000 to 100,000 clones, less than 85% were seen once, and the ten largest hold approximately 11%. The chain couples TRBV2 to TRBJ1-2, with D possibly matching TRBD1 (6 bases). This sequence was found in a man between 65 and 85 years old with active or convalescent COVID-19. The sequenced sample consisted of peripheral blood. CDR3 amino acids: CASSGGWGPRGYTF. DNA of the CDR3: TGTGCCAGCAGTGGGGGATGGGGGCCCAGGGGCTACACCTTC.